This T cell receptor beta chain derives from a study of identical twins. General study findings and limits: Without tracking the same donors, conclusions rested on cross-sectional statistical analysis. Invariant T cells like MAIT and iNKT could partly confound the zero-insertion analyses. Abundant beta clonotypes from cord blood had fewer insertions, unlike memory repertoires, which showed none.

A universal primer site arose from template switching, and cDNA bore unique molecular identifiers. From the 5' RACE reads, TCRdb called clonotypes with MiXCR, one entry per CDR3 protein. Of approximately 260,000 distinct CDR3 sequences listed, about 14% are singletons. The CDR3 sequence is 12 residues long. Germline-derived CDR1 and CDR2 are SGHTA and FQGNSA. Comment on this clonotype: Its specificity is not known. The junction and the germline gene differ at one end; a read error may be behind it.

This chain joins TRBV7-2 and TRBJ2-4; a possible D gene is TRBD1 (6 bases). This TCR came from a woman aged 18-35 years in good health. Specimen: memory (CD45RO+) T cells sorted from blood. CDR3 residues: CASSSTDRLQAF. CDR3 DNA sequence: TGTGCCAGCAGCTCGACCGACAGGCTTCAGGCCTTC.